The rows below give T cell receptor beta chains drawn from one sample of a study of cytomegalovirus exposure and HLA in healthy donors. The table came from immunoSEQ multiplex PCR; TCRdb's copy has only in-frame clones and leaves some out. Of 85,000 to 120,000 clones in the sample, roughly 82% are singletons; the top ten hold under 2%. The source material was PBMCs. The receptors here all came from a middle-aged man in good health and CMV-seronegative. Both conserved end residues are part of each CDR3. Each record gives: V gene, J gene, clone size, D gene, CDR3 DNA, CDR3 protein. A D gene is named only where the DNA matches it firmly. Size is stated for part of the rows, as once, few or many counts, or as a class when the clone is expanded.

v_call: TRBV27; j_call: TRBJ2-7; clone_size: -; d_call: TRBD1; cdr3_nt: TGTGCCAGCAGTTTATCGGGACAGCCCTCCTTATACGAGCAGTACTTC; cdr3_aa: CASSLSGQPSLYEQYF
v_call: TRBV6-1; j_call: TRBJ1-4; clone_size: few; d_call: -; cdr3_nt: TGTGCCAGCTCGTTGCGTGAAAAACTGTTTTTT; cdr3_aa: CASSLREKLFF
v_call: TRBV6-6; j_call: TRBJ1-1; clone_size: -; d_call: -; cdr3_nt: TGTGCCAGCAGTTACTTTCAATGGGCGGAAGCTTTCTTT; cdr3_aa: CASSYFQWAEAFF
v_call: TRBV19; j_call: TRBJ1-5; clone_size: -; d_call: -; cdr3_nt: TGTGCCAGTAGTCAGGGGCTCAGCAATCAGCCCCAGCATTTT; cdr3_aa: CASSQGLSNQPQHF
v_call: TRBV5-4; j_call: TRBJ1-1; clone_size: -; d_call: TRBD1; cdr3_nt: TGTGCCAGCAGCTTGGCCAGGGGGCCTTGGACTGAAGCTTTCTTT; cdr3_aa: CASSLARGPWTEAFF
v_call: TRBV7-2; j_call: TRBJ2-3; clone_size: few; d_call: TRBD2; cdr3_nt: TGTGCCAGCAGCTTAGTATACGGGGGGGCCGGAGATACGCAGTATTTT; cdr3_aa: CASSLVYGGAGDTQYF
v_call: TRBV5-5; j_call: TRBJ1-6; clone_size: once; d_call: TRBD1; cdr3_nt: TGTGCCAGCAGTACAGGGGGGGATTCACCCCTCCACTTT; cdr3_aa: CASSTGGDSPLHF
v_call: TRBV29-1; j_call: TRBJ2-1; clone_size: -; d_call: TRBD2; cdr3_nt: TGCAGCGTGGAAGCGGGGGGGGATGAGCAGTTCTTC; cdr3_aa: CSVEAGGDEQFF
v_call: TRBV28; j_call: TRBJ1-2; clone_size: -; d_call: -; cdr3_nt: TGTGCCAGCAGCTCGGGGGGGGGTTATGGCTACACCTTC; cdr3_aa: CASSSGGGYGYTF
v_call: TRBV9; j_call: TRBJ2-1; clone_size: -; d_call: -; cdr3_nt: TGTGCCAGCTCGGACAGCTACAATGAGCAGTTCTTC; cdr3_aa: CASSDSYNEQFF
v_call: TRBV5-6; j_call: TRBJ1-2; clone_size: -; d_call: -; cdr3_nt: TGTGCCAGCCAGGGGACACCAGCCCACCCTGGCTACACCTTC; cdr3_aa: CASQGTPAHPGYTF
v_call: TRBV14; j_call: TRBJ2-2; clone_size: few; d_call: -; cdr3_nt: TGTGCCAGCAGCCGACAGAGGACCGGGGAGCTGTTTTTT; cdr3_aa: CASSRQRTGELFF
v_call: TRBV28; j_call: TRBJ2-5; clone_size: -; d_call: -; cdr3_nt: TGTGCCAGCAATATAGGTCATAAAGGGTGGGGCGTGGAGACCCAGTACTTC; cdr3_aa: CASNIGHKGWGVETQYF
v_call: TRBV27; j_call: TRBJ1-6; clone_size: -; d_call: TRBD1; cdr3_nt: TGTGCCAGCAGTTTGGCCGGGACAGGGGAGTCACCCCTCCACTTT; cdr3_aa: CASSLAGTGESPLHF
v_call: TRBV19; j_call: TRBJ1-6; clone_size: -; d_call: -; cdr3_nt: TGTGCCAGTAGTGGTGATAGTAATTCACCCCTCCACTTT; cdr3_aa: CASSGDSNSPLHF
v_call: TRBV7-7; j_call: TRBJ2-5; clone_size: -; d_call: -; cdr3_nt: TGTGCCAGCAGCTTAGCGCGGGGGACAGGTCGAGAGACCCAGTACTTC; cdr3_aa: CASSLARGTGRETQYF
v_call: TRBV7-2; j_call: TRBJ2-1; clone_size: -; d_call: -; cdr3_nt: TGTGCCAGCAGCTTTACGGGGGATGAGCAGTTCTTC; cdr3_aa: CASSFTGDEQFF
v_call: TRBV4-2; j_call: TRBJ1-2; clone_size: -; d_call: -; cdr3_nt: TGTGCCAGCAGCCCTGGCGGGGGGGGATCGTATGGCTACACCTTC; cdr3_aa: CASSPGGGGSYGYTF
v_call: TRBV7-2; j_call: TRBJ1-2; clone_size: -; d_call: -; cdr3_nt: TGTGCCAGCAGCCCGGGACTTCTCTATGGCTACACCTTC; cdr3_aa: CASSPGLLYGYTF
v_call: TRBV6-5; j_call: TRBJ2-6; clone_size: -; d_call: -; cdr3_nt: TGTGCCAGCAGTTCCCCGGTCTCTGGGGCCAACGTCCTGACTTTC; cdr3_aa: CASSSPVSGANVLTF
v_call: TRBV9; j_call: TRBJ2-3; clone_size: -; d_call: TRBD2; cdr3_nt: TGTGCCAGCAGCGTACAGGCTAGCGGGGGTATCACAGATACGCAGTATTTT; cdr3_aa: CASSVQASGGITDTQYF
v_call: TRBV19; j_call: TRBJ1-2; clone_size: -; d_call: TRBD1; cdr3_nt: TGTGCCAGTAGTATCGGCGGGACAGACTATGGCTACACCTTC; cdr3_aa: CASSIGGTDYGYTF
v_call: TRBV11-2; j_call: TRBJ1-2; clone_size: -; d_call: TRBD1; cdr3_nt: TGTGCCAGCAGCTTCTCCGGGACAGGGTATGGCTACACCTTC; cdr3_aa: CASSFSGTGYGYTF
v_call: TRBV7-9; j_call: TRBJ2-1; clone_size: -; d_call: TRBD2; cdr3_nt: TGTTCCAGCAGCTATTATCTTGGAGCGGGGGGGGACAATGAGCAGTTCTTC; cdr3_aa: CSSSYYLGAGGDNEQFF
v_call: TRBV6-5; j_call: TRBJ2-7; clone_size: many; d_call: -; cdr3_nt: TGTGCCAGCAGTTCTAGTCACGTCGAGCAGTACTTC; cdr3_aa: CASSSSHVEQYF
v_call: TRBV28; j_call: TRBJ2-1; clone_size: -; d_call: -; cdr3_nt: TGTGCCAGCAGTTTAAGGTCCCGTCTTCGGGATGAGCAGTTCTTC; cdr3_aa: CASSLRSRLRDEQFF
v_call: TRBV10-1; j_call: TRBJ1-2; clone_size: -; d_call: -; cdr3_nt: TGCGCCAGCAGTGACCCCGGGACTTCGGAACACTCCTTC; cdr3_aa: CASSDPGTSEHSF
v_call: TRBV5-1; j_call: TRBJ2-5; clone_size: -; d_call: -; cdr3_nt: TGCGCCAGCAGCTTGGTAGGGGGTGAAGAGACCCAGTACTTC; cdr3_aa: CASSLVGGEETQYF
v_call: TRBV5-1; j_call: TRBJ2-1; clone_size: -; d_call: TRBD2; cdr3_nt: TGCGCCAGCAGTTTCGGACTAGCGGGGGGATATGAGCAGTTCTTC; cdr3_aa: CASSFGLAGGYEQFF
v_call: TRBV27; j_call: TRBJ2-3; clone_size: few; d_call: TRBD2; cdr3_nt: TGTGCCAGCAGTACACCATACCTAGCGGGGGACCGCACAGATACGCAGTATTTT; cdr3_aa: CASSTPYLAGDRTDTQYF
v_call: TRBV5-5; j_call: TRBJ1-6; clone_size: -; d_call: TRBD1; cdr3_nt: TGTGCCACGGGACAGGCCGGGGGTAATTCACCCCTCCACTTT; cdr3_aa: CATGQAGGNSPLHF
v_call: TRBV7-2; j_call: TRBJ2-7; clone_size: few; d_call: -; cdr3_nt: TGTGCCAGCAGCGATATAAGGGATCCCGGGACAACAAGCGAGCAGTACTTC; cdr3_aa: CASSDIRDPGTTSEQYF
v_call: TRBV7-9; j_call: TRBJ1-2; clone_size: -; d_call: TRBD1; cdr3_nt: TGTGCCAGCAGCTTAGGGACAGGGGACGGCTACACCTTC; cdr3_aa: CASSLGTGDGYTF
v_call: TRBV7-9; j_call: TRBJ2-1; clone_size: -; d_call: -; cdr3_nt: TGTGCCAGCAGCCCAGGACTGCTACCCTACAATGAGCAGTTCTTC; cdr3_aa: CASSPGLLPYNEQFF
v_call: TRBV28; j_call: TRBJ1-6; clone_size: -; d_call: -; cdr3_nt: TGTGCCAGCAGTTGGGCCAATTCACCCCTCCACTTT; cdr3_aa: CASSWANSPLHF
v_call: TRBV11-3; j_call: TRBJ2-2; clone_size: -; d_call: -; cdr3_nt: TGTGCCAGCACTCTAGGGAGAGGCGGGGAGCTGTTTTTT; cdr3_aa: CASTLGRGGELFF
v_call: TRBV4-1; j_call: TRBJ1-3; clone_size: -; d_call: -; cdr3_nt: TGCGCCAGCAGCCAAGAAGGCGGCGTAGAGGCTGGAAACACCATATATTTT; cdr3_aa: CASSQEGGVEAGNTIYF